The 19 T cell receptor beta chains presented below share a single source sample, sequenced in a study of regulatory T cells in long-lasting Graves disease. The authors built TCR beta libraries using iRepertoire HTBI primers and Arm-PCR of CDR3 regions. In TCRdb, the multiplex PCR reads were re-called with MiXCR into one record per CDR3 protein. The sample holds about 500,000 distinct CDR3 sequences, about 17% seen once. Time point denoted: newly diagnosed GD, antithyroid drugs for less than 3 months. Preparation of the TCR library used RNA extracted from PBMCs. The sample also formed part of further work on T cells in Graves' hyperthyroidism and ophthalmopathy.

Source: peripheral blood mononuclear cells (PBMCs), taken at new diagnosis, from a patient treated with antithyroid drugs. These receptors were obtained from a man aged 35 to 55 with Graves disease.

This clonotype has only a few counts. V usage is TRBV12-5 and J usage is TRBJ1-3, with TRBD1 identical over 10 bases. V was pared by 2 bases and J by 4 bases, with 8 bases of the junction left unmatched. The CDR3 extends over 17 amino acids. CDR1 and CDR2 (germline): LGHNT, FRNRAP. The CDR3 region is CASGLRSGTGEGNTIYF. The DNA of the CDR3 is TGTGCTAGTGGTTTGAGGTCTGGGACAGGGGAGGGAAACACCATATATTTT. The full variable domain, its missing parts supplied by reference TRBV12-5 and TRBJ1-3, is DARVTQTPRHKVTEMGQEVTMRCQPILGHNTVFWYRQTMMQGLELLAYFRNRAPLDDSGMPKDRFSAEMPDATLATLKIQPSEPRDSAVYFCASGLRSGTGEGNTIYFGEGSWLTVV.

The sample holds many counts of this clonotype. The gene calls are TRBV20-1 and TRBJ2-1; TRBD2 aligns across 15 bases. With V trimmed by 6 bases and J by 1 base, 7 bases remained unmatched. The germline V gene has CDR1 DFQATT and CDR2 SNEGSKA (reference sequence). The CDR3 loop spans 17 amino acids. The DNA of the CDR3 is TGCAGTGCCACGGGACTAGCGGGAGGAAGGTCCTACAATGAGCAGTTCTTC. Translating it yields CSATGLAGGRSYNEQFF.

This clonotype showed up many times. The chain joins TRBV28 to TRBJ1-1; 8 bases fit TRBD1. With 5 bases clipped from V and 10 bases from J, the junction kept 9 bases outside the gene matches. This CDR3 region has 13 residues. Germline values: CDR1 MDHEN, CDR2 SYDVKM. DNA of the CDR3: TGTGCCAGCAGTGCCCGACAGGGGTCGGGAGCTTTCTTT. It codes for CASSARQGSGAFF.

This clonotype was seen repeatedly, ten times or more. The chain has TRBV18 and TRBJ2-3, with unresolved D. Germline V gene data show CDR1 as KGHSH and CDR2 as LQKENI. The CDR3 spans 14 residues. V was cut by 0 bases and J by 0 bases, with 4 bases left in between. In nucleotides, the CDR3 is TGTGCCAGCTCACCACCGGCTAGCACAGATACGCAGTATTTT. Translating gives CASSPPASTDTQYF.

This chain's CDR3 is CATSDLRGETQYF. DNA for the CDR3: TGTGCCACCAGTGATTTGCGGGGAGAGACCCAGTACTTC. The chain carries TRBV24-1 and TRBJ2-5, with D possibly being TRBD2 (5 bases). The CDR3 consists of 13 residues. The V end lost 0 bases, the J end lost 4 bases, and 5 bases lay between the germline ends. In germline, CDR1 is KGHDR, CDR2 SFDVKD.

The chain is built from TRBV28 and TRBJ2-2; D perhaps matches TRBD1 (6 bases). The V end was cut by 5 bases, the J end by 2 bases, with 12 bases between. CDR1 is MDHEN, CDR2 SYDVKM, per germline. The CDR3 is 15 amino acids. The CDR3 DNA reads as TGTGCCAGCAGTGATGACAGGTTAAACACCGGGGAGCTGTTTTTT. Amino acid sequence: CASSDDRLNTGELFF.

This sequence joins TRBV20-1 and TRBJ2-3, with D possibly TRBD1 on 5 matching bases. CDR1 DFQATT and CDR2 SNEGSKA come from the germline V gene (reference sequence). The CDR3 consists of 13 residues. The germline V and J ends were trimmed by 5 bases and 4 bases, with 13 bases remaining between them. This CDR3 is CSARSAGSDTQYF. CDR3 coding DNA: TGCAGTGCTCGGTCGGCAGGGTCAGATACGCAGTATTTT.

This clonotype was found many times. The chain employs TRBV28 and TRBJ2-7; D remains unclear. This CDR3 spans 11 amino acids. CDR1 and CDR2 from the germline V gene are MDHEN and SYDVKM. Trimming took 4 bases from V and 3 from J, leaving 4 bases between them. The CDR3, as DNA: TGTGCCAGCAGTTACTACTACGAGCAGTACTTC. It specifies CASSYYYEQYF. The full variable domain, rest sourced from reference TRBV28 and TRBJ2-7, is DVKVTQSSRYLVKRTGEKVFLECVQDMDHENMFWYRQDPGLGLRLIYFSYDVKMKEKGDIPEGYSVSREKKERFSLILESASTNQTSMYLCASSYYYEQYFGPGTRLTVT.

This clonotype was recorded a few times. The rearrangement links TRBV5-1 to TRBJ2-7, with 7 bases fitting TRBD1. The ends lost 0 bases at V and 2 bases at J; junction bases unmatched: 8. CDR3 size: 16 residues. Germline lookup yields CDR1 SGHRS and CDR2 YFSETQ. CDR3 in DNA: TGCGCCAGCAGCTTGGCCTTACAGGGGCCTACCTACGAGCAGTACTTC. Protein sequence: CASSLALQGPTYEQYF.

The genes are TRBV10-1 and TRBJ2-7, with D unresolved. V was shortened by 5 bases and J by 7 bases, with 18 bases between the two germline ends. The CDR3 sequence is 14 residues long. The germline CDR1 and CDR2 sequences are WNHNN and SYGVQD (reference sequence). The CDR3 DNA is TGCGCCAGCAGTAGAGGTTCTGGTCCGTTTGAGCAGTACTTC. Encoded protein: CASSRGSGPFEQYF.

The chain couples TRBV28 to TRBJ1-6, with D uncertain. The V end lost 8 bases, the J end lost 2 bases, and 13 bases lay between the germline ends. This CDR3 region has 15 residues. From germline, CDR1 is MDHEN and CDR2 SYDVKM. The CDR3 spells CASHSRRTYNSPLHF. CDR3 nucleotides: TGTGCCAGCCACAGCAGGAGAACCTATAATTCACCCCTCCACTTT.

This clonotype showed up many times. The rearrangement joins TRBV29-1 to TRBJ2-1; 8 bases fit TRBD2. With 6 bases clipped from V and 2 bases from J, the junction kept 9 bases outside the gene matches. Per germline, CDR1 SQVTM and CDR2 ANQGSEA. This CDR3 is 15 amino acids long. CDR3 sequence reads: CSVPLAGRPYNEQFF. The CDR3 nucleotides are TGCAGCGTACCGTTAGCGGGACGGCCCTACAATGAGCAGTTCTTC.

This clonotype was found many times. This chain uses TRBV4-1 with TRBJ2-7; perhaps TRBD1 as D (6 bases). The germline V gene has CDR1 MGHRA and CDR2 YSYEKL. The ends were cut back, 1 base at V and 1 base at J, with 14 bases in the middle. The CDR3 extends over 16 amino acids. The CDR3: CASSQGSGHTSYEQYF. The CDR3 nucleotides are TGCGCCAGCAGCCAAGGCTCGGGACACACTTCCTACGAGCAGTACTTC.

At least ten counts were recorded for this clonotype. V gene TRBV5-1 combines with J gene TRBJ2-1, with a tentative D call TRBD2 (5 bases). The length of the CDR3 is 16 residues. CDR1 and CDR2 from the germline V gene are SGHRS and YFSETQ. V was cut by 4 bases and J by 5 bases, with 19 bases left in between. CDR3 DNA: TGCGCCAGCAGCCTAGGGCCAAGCGGCGTAAACAATGAGCAGTTCTTC. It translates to CASSLGPSGVNNEQFF.

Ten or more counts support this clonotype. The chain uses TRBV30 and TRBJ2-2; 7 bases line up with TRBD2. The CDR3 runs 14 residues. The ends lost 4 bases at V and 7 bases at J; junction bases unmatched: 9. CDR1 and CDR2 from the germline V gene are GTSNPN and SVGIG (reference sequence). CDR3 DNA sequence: TGTGCCTGGAAATGGACTAGTAAGGGCGGGGAGCTGTTTTTT. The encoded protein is CAWKWTSKGGELFF.

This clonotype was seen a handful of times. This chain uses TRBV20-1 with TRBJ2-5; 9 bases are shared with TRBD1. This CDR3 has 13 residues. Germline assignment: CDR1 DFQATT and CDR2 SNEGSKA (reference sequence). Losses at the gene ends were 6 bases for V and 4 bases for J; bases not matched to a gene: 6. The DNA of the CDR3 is TGCAGTGCAGAGGGACAGGGAGGAGAGACCCAGTACTTC. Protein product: CSAEGQGGETQYF.

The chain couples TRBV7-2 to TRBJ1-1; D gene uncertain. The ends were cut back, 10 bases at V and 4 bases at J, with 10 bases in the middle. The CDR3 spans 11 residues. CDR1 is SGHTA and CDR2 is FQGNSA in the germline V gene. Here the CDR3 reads CATPRGTEAFF. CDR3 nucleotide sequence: TGTGCCACCCCCCGGGGCACTGAAGCTTTCTTT.

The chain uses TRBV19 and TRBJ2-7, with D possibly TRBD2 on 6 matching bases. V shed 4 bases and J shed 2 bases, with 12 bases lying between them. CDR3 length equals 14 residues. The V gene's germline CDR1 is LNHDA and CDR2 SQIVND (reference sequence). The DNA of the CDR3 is TGTGCCAGTAGTACCCGCGGGATGGCCTACGAGCAGTACTTC. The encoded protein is CASSTRGMAYEQYF.

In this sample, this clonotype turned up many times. The chain's CDR3 is CASSLGAVNEQFF. The CDR3 DNA is TGTGCCAGCAGCTTAGGGGCTGTCAATGAGCAGTTCTTC. J is TRBJ2-1 and V is TRBV7-9; no firm D call. V gave up 1 base and J gave up 6 bases, with 7 bases separating them. The germline V gene has CDR1 SEHNR and CDR2 FQNEAQ (reference sequence). This CDR3 has 13 amino acids.